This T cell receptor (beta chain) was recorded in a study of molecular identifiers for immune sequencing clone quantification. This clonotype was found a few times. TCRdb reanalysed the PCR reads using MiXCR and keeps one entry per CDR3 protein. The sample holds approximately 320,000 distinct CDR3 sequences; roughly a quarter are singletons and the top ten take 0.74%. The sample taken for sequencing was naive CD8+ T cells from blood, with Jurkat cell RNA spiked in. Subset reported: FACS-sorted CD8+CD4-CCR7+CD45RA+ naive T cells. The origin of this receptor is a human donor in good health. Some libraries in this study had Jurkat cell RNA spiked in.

Here the CDR3 reads CASSQVLGRIETQYF. For the CDR3, the DNA is TGCGCCAGCAGCCAAGTTTTAGGCCGGATAGAGACCCAGTACTTC. This rearrangement joins TRBV4-1 to TRBJ2-5, with D uncertain. V was cut by 1 base and J by 4 bases, with 13 bases left in between. The CDR3 spans 15 residues. Germline lookup yields CDR1 MGHRA and CDR2 YSYEKL.